These 2 T cell receptor beta chains came from one sample sequenced in a study of T cells in Graves' hyperthyroidism and ophthalmopathy (dated by TCRdb to between 2019 and 2020). Libraries were built with multiplex PCR. Sequencing used an Illumina HiSeq 2000. TCR beta CDR3 regions were amplified from RNA transcripts. The TCR CDR3 was subjected to a first round of RT-PCR using the HTBI primer set and the Qiagen OneStep RT-PCR kit. The raw public reads went through TCRdb reprocessing: fastp at Q25, MiXCR clone calling, in-frame beta chains kept. Rows with one shared CDR3 protein collapse into an entry with the most common genes and DNA. Within this sample are 94,000 or so distinct CDR3 sequences, with about 51% of them counted one time only. The top ten clonotypes cover around 29% of the sample. The source material was blood. The receptors were sampled from a woman aged 40 to 50 with Graves' hyperthyroidism.

The table lists this clonotype with many counts. The CDR3 region has the DNA TGTGCCAGCTCACCAGCAGGGGATGGCTACACCTTC. It is translated as CASSPAGDGYTF. V is TRBV18 and J is TRBJ1-2; TRBD1 is a possible D gene (6 bases). Trimming removed 2 bases at V and 6 bases at J, with 7 bases between. CDR1 is KGHSH and CDR2 is LQKENI in the germline V gene. There are 12 residues in the CDR3.

In this sample, this clonotype turned up once. This rearrangement joins TRBV6-6 to TRBJ2-7, with a possible D match to TRBD2 (5 bases). V lost 7 bases to trimming and J lost 3 bases, with 16 bases between them. The CDR3 consists of 14 residues. Germline assignment: CDR1 MNHNY and CDR2 SVGAGI (reference sequence). DNA for the CDR3: TGTGCCAGCACCAGTACTAGAAACGACTACGAGCAGTACTTC. Its translation is CASTSTRNDYEQYF.